These 24 T cell receptor beta chains came from one sample sequenced in a study of T cell responses to AZD1222 COVID-19 vaccine. Repertoires were generated with immunoSEQ multiplex PCR, while TCRdb's copy carries only in-frame clones and drops some. The sample shows approximately 94,000 clones, about nine tenths of them seen only once. Here the sequenced sample was peripheral blood, taken on day 0 of AZD1222 vaccination. The receptors were sampled from an adult in good health.

The CDR3 is CASSLGGSSTDTQYF. CDR3 DNA sequence: TGTGCCAGCAGTTTAGGCGGGAGTTCAACAGATACGCAGTATTTT. The rearrangement uses TRBV27 and TRBJ2-3; 7 bases align to TRBD2. CDR1 and CDR2 (germline): MNHEY, SMNVEV (reference sequence). The CDR3 has 15 amino acids. V shed 2 bases and J 3 bases; nucleotides not matched to a gene: 5.

J is TRBJ2-7 and V is TRBV20-1; TRBD1 is a possible D gene (5 bases). Trimming left V 3 bases short and J 1 base short, with 13 bases between. Per the germline V gene, CDR1 is DFQATT and CDR2 is SNEGSKA (reference sequence). The CDR3 spans 14 residues. DNA for the CDR3: TGCAGTGCTAGTGTGGCCAGGGCTTCCTACGAGCAGTACTTC. This encodes CSASVARASYEQYF.

The rearrangement joins TRBV27 to TRBJ2-7; 9 nucleotides match TRBD1. This CDR3 is 13 amino acids long. The J segment lost 4 bases and the V segment lost 7 bases, leaving 5 bases of the junction unmatched. Looked up from germline, CDR1 is MNHEY and CDR2 is SMNVEV (reference sequence). The CDR3 loop reads CASIGDRAYEQYF. The CDR3, as DNA: TGTGCCAGCATAGGGGACAGGGCTTACGAGCAGTACTTC.

The chain combines TRBV6-5 with TRBJ2-7, with 14 bases identical to TRBD2. The CDR3 totals 16 residues. The V gene end was trimmed by 4 bases and the J gene end by 7 bases; junction bases not matched to a gene: 9. Germline CDR1 is MNHEY and CDR2 is SVGAGI. CDR3 DNA sequence: TGTGCCAGCAGTTCCCACGGGACTAGCGGGAGCGGGGAGCAGTACTTC. Its protein is CASSSHGTSGSGEQYF.

This chain connects TRBV19 to TRBJ2-7, with D possibly TRBD1 on 5 matching bases. Trimming took off 6 bases at V and 2 bases at J, with 11 bases between the two ends. The CDR3 is 13 residues long. Germline CDR1 and CDR2: LNHDA and SQIVND (reference sequence). DNA of the CDR3: TGTGCCAGTAGCCCGACAGCGACCTACGAGCAGTACTTC. Protein sequence: CASSPTATYEQYF.

This chain uses TRBV30 with TRBJ1-5; D ambiguous. This CDR3 is 13 amino acids long. Germline CDR1 and CDR2: GTSNPN and SVGIG (reference sequence). V gave up 1 base and J gave up 5 bases, with 9 bases separating them. In nucleotides, the CDR3 is TGTGCCTGGAGTGGTGGTAACGATCAGCCCCAGCATTTT. Its protein product is CAWSGGNDQPQHF.

The gene calls are TRBV4-1 and TRBJ2-1; D uncertain. The CDR3 extends over 17 amino acids. The germline V and J ends were trimmed by 4 bases and 0 bases, with 16 bases remaining between them. Germline CDR1 and CDR2: MGHRA and YSYEKL. CDR3 coding DNA: TGCGCCAGCAGCCCCCGCTCGATTCGGAGCTCCTACAATGAGCAGTTCTTC. Its translation: CASSPRSIRSSYNEQFF.

This clone was observed a single time. The rearrangement uses TRBV11-2 and TRBJ2-1, with 7 positions matching TRBD1. There are 15 residues in the CDR3. Germline V gene sequence: CDR1 SGHAT, CDR2 FQNNGV. The V gene end was trimmed by 5 bases and the J gene end by 4 bases; junction bases not matched to a gene: 8. CDR3 coding DNA: TGTGCCAGCAGCGAGAGGGACAGACCTTACAATGAGCAGTTCTTC. Its protein is CASSERDRPYNEQFF.

The chain recombines TRBV7-9 with TRBJ1-6; D not certain. V was trimmed by 6 bases and J by 7 bases, leaving 10 bases between them. The germline gives CDR1 SEHNR, CDR2 FQNEAQ (reference sequence). The CDR3 consists of 13 residues. The CDR3 DNA sequence: TGTGCCAGCAGAACAATAGAGAATTCACCCCTCCACTTT. This gives the protein CASRTIENSPLHF.

The rearrangement uses TRBV2 and TRBJ1-1; 8 bases map to TRBD1. The CDR3 is 13 amino acids. CDR1 SNHLY and CDR2 FYNNEI come from the germline V gene. J gave up 4 bases and V 8 bases, and 6 bases lay outside the gene matches. The CDR3 reads CASVGQGGTEAFF. The CDR3 coding sequence is TGTGCCAGCGTTGGACAGGGAGGCACTGAAGCTTTCTTT. The variable domain in full, completed from reference TRBV2 and TRBJ1-1, reads EPEVTQTPSHQVTQMGQEVILRCVPISNHLYFYWYRQILGQKVEFLVSFYNNEISEKSEIFDDQFSVERPDGSNFTLKIRSTKLEDSAMYFCASVGQGGTEAFFGQGTRLTVV.

This chain connects TRBV28 to TRBJ2-1, with TRBD1 identical over 9 bases. The CDR3 has 11 amino acids. Germline CDR1 reads MDHEN; CDR2 reads SYDVKM. Trimming removed 5 bases from V and 14 bases from J; junction bases left unmatched: 4. The CDR3 region has the DNA TGTGCCAGCAGTGTCCGGGACAGGGAGTTCTTC. This translates into CASSVRDREFF.

The chain recombines TRBV19 with TRBJ1-3, with D possibly matching TRBD1 (5 bases). Germline-derived CDR1 and CDR2 are LNHDA and SQIVND (reference sequence). The CDR3 runs 13 residues. The germline V and J ends were trimmed by 2 bases and 4 bases, with 6 bases remaining between them. The CDR3 sequence is CASSIQGGNTIYF. The CDR3, as DNA: TGTGCCAGTAGTATACAGGGCGGAAACACCATATATTTT.

Only a few counts were recorded for this clone. The chain uses TRBV19 and TRBJ2-7; 10 bases line up with TRBD1. J lost 5 bases, V lost 9 bases, and 16 bases had no gene match. Germline-derived CDR1 and CDR2 are LNHDA and SQIVND (reference sequence). The CDR3 sequence is 16 residues long. CDR3 coding DNA: TGTGCCAGCCCAACGTCACCGGGACAGGGGTCCCACGAGCAGTACTTC. Residues: CASPTSPGQGSHEQYF.

The gene calls are TRBV6-5 and TRBJ1-1; perhaps TRBD1 as D (5 bases). The CDR3 has 13 residues. Trimming took 6 bases from V and 6 from J, leaving 14 bases between them. Germline lookup yields CDR1 MNHEY and CDR2 SVGAGI. CDR3 sequence: CASRRQGDAEAFF. The CDR3 nucleotides read TGTGCCAGCAGACGTCAGGGAGACGCTGAAGCTTTCTTT.

CDR3 sequence (DNA): TGTGCCAGCAGCGCTACCGGGACTAGCGGAGGACAAAGGGGCGAGCAGTACTTC. The encoded protein is CASSATGTSGGQRGEQYF. V is TRBV9 and J is TRBJ2-7; 11 nucleotides align to TRBD2. J lost 6 bases, V lost 3 bases, and 17 bases had no gene match. The CDR3 totals 18 residues. From germline, CDR1 is SGDLS and CDR2 YYNGEE.

The rearrangement joins TRBV7-9 to TRBJ1-2; D is possibly TRBD1 (6 bases). The CDR3 totals 12 residues. Germline values: CDR1 SEHNR, CDR2 FQNEAQ (reference sequence). Trimming shortened V by 5 bases and J by 8 bases, and 12 bases separated the two germline ends. The CDR3 loop reads CASSRDMWGYTF. Here the CDR3 DNA reads TGTGCCAGCAGCAGGGACATGTGGGGCTACACCTTC.

The chain links TRBV5-1 to TRBJ1-2, with 10 bases aligning to TRBD1. The CDR3 has 15 amino acids. V shed 1 base and J 2 bases; nucleotides not matched to a gene: 2. Germline CDR1 and CDR2: SGHRS and YFSETQ. Here the CDR3 reads CASSLTGQGNYGYTF. The CDR3 nucleotides read TGCGCCAGCAGCTTGACGGGACAGGGGAACTATGGCTACACCTTC.

The chain links TRBV5-1 to TRBJ2-3; TRBD1 matches 7 bases. Losses at the gene ends were 1 base for V and 6 bases for J; bases not matched to a gene: 8. The CDR3 is 15 amino acids. Germline V gene data show CDR1 as SGHRS and CDR2 as YFSETQ. The DNA for the CDR3 is TGCGCCAGCAGCTTGACAGGGGTTGGGCAGGATACGCAGTATTTT. As protein: CASSLTGVGQDTQYF.

The V call is TRBV4-2, the J call TRBJ2-2, with D possibly being TRBD1 (5 bases). V gave up 3 bases and J gave up 6 bases, with 14 bases separating them. The CDR3 contains 15 residues. From germline, CDR1 is LGHNA and CDR2 YNFKEQ. In DNA, the CDR3 is TGTGCCAGCAGCCATGAGGCCCAGGGATCCGGGGAGCTGTTTTTT. This translates into CASSHEAQGSGELFF.

The rearrangement uses TRBV7-3 and TRBJ2-6; D uncertain. Germline CDR1 and CDR2: SGHTA and FQGTGA. V lost 2 bases to trimming and J lost 0 bases, with 2 bases between them. This CDR3 comprises 14 residues. The CDR3 DNA reads TGTGCCAGCAGCTTAGACTCTGGGGCCAACGTCCTGACTTTC. As protein: CASSLDSGANVLTF.

The gene calls are TRBV28 and TRBJ1-5, with TRBD1 matching over 8 bases. Per germline, CDR1 MDHEN and CDR2 SYDVKM. J was trimmed by 6 bases and V by 8 bases; bases with no gene match: 9. The CDR3 has 14 residues. CDR3 region: CASHQITGGQPQHF. The CDR3 nucleotides read TGTGCCAGCCATCAAATCACAGGGGGTCAGCCCCAGCATTTT.

This chain connects TRBV9 to TRBJ1-6; D is perhaps TRBD1 (6 bases). Germline assignment: CDR1 SGDLS and CDR2 YYNGEE. The length of the CDR3 is 14 residues. V was shortened by 3 bases and J by 8 bases, with 12 bases between the two germline ends. The CDR3 reads CASSEGDPDSPLHF. DNA of the CDR3: TGTGCCAGCAGCGAGGGGGACCCCGATTCACCCCTCCACTTT. Together with reference TRBV9 and TRBJ1-6, the CDR3 gives the full variable domain: DSGVTQTPKHLITATGQRVTLRCSPRSGDLSVYWYQQSLDQGLQFLIQYYNGEERAKGNILERFSAQQFPDLHSELNLSSLELGDSALYFCASSEGDPDSPLHFGNGTRLTVT.

The chain couples TRBV6-5 to TRBJ2-5; TRBD2 might be the D (7 bases). The CDR3 sequence is 14 residues long. Germline loops: CDR1 MNHEY, CDR2 SVGAGI. With 11 bases removed from V and 3 bases from J, the gap between germline ends came to 19 bases. CDR3 DNA sequence: TGTGCCCCAGCGCGGGGGACATGCGAAGAGACCCAGTACTTC. Translated: CAPARGTCEETQYF.

This clone was observed once. The rearrangement uses TRBV5-1 and TRBJ1-1; D is ambiguous. The CDR3 loop spans 14 amino acids. CDR1 and CDR2 (germline): SGHRS, YFSETQ. Trimming took 4 bases from V and 7 from J, leaving 17 bases between them. The CDR3 loop is CASSIGPVLNEAFF. The CDR3, as DNA: TGCGCCAGCAGCATCGGACCCGTTCTTAATGAAGCTTTCTTT.